These 11 T cell receptor beta chains were all obtained from the same sample, sequenced in a study of cytomegalovirus exposure and HLA in healthy donors. Researchers ran the PCR with 60 Vbeta and 13 Jbeta primers. Assay used: immunoSEQ multiplex PCR; TCRdb lists only in-frame clones, some missing. This table holds under 200,000 clones, roughly 80% found once. Sequenced input: PBMCs. These receptors were taken from a man aged 35 to 55 in good health and CMV-seronegative.

The chain employs TRBV10-3 and TRBJ2-1, with 11 bases that match TRBD2. Germline lookup yields CDR1 ENHRY and CDR2 SYGVKD. The length of the CDR3 is 16 residues. V lost 3 bases and J lost 5; bases outside the gene matches: 6. CDR3 amino acids: CAISDGTSGTNNEQFF. CDR3 nucleotide sequence: TGTGCCATCAGTGACGGGACTAGCGGAACCAACAATGAGCAGTTCTTC.

Regarding this clone: Other nucleotide sequences from this sample produce the same CDR3. The CDR3 sequence: CASSPGTVGYTF. CDR3 coding DNA: TGTGCCAGTAGCCCCGGGACAGTTGGCTACACCTTC. This rearrangement joins TRBV19 to TRBJ1-2, with 7 bases that match TRBD1. CDR1 LNHDA and CDR2 SQIVND come from the germline V gene (reference sequence). The CDR3 length is 12 residues. Losses at the gene ends were 6 bases for V and 7 bases for J; bases not matched to a gene: 5.

This clone is a singleton in its sample. The V gene is TRBV6-1, the J gene TRBJ2-7; 7 bases agree with TRBD2. Germline V gene lookup returns CDR1 MNHNS and CDR2 SASEGT. The CDR3 extends over 15 amino acids. With V trimmed by 8 bases and J by 1 base, 11 bases remained unmatched. CDR3 in DNA: TGTGCCAGCGCTCTCCGACTAGCCGGGTCCTACGAGCAGTACTTC. Its protein is CASALRLAGSYEQYF.

The chain has TRBV9 and TRBJ2-5; 9 bases are a match to TRBD2. The germline V gene encodes CDR1 SGDLS and CDR2 YYNGEE. V shed 4 bases and J 4 bases; nucleotides not matched to a gene: 11. The CDR3 spans 16 residues. The CDR3 here is CASSLKRGDSIETQYF. CDR3 nucleotide sequence: TGTGCCAGCAGCTTAAAGCGGGGGGACTCAATAGAGACCCAGTACTTC.

The chain couples TRBV6-5 to TRBJ2-7; 9 nucleotides line up with TRBD1. The CDR3 is 14 amino acids. CDR1 and CDR2 (germline): MNHEY, SVGAGI. With V trimmed by 5 bases and J by 3 bases, 5 bases remained unmatched. The CDR3 bases are TGTGCCAGCAGTCGAGGGACAGGGAACTACGAGCAGTACTTC. It yields the protein CASSRGTGNYEQYF.

The chain couples TRBV7-9 to TRBJ2-7, with D perhaps matching TRBD2 (5 bases). The CDR3 consists of 13 residues. V lost 1 base and J lost 6, with 10 bases in between. Germline values: CDR1 SEHNR, CDR2 FQNEAQ (reference sequence). For the CDR3, the DNA is TGTGCCAGCAGCTTAGAGGACTCCGCCGAGCAGTACTTC. Protein: CASSLEDSAEQYF.

The chain carries TRBV5-5 and TRBJ2-3; D remains unclear. CDR3 length equals 15 residues. V was trimmed by 4 bases and J by 1 base, leaving 13 bases between them. Germline V gene sequence: CDR1 SGHKS, CDR2 YYEKEE (reference sequence). CDR3 loop: CASSPLLRGTDTQYF. The CDR3 region has the DNA TGTGCCAGCAGCCCTCTTCTTAGAGGCACAGATACGCAGTATTTT.

This clone has a single count. J is TRBJ2-1 and V is TRBV7-9; tentative D call: TRBD2 (7 bases). The CDR3 loop spans 16 amino acids. V lost 2 bases, J lost 6 bases, and 17 bases lay in between. Germline V CDR1 and CDR2: SEHNR, FQNEAQ (reference sequence). Here the CDR3 DNA reads TGTGCCAGCAGCTTACGGGGCCGAGGGGGGGTCAATGAGCAGTTCTTC. The encoded protein is CASSLRGRGGVNEQFF.

The chain has TRBV2 and TRBJ1-5; D gene ambiguous. The CDR3 spans 12 residues. V was clipped by 1 base and J by 9 bases, with 7 bases between them. Per germline, CDR1 SNHLY and CDR2 FYNNEI. The CDR3 region has the DNA TGTGCCAGCAGTGAAGGAGGCAGGCCCCAGCATTTT. Amino acid sequence: CASSEGGRPQHF.

The genes are TRBV19 and TRBJ2-2; weak D call: TRBD2 (6 bases). Trimming stripped 5 bases from V and 4 bases from J, with 23 bases between. The CDR3 has 18 residues. Germline lookup yields CDR1 LNHDA and CDR2 SQIVND (reference sequence). CDR3 nucleotides: TGTGCCAGTAGTCAATCAACCCCGGGACTGTGGGGCACCGGGGAGCTGTTTTTT. It is translated as CASSQSTPGLWGTGELFF. The variable domain in full, with the rest retrieved from reference TRBV19 and TRBJ2-2, is DGGITQSPKYLFRKEGQNVTLSCEQNLNHDAMYWYRQDPGQGLRLIYYSQIVNDFQKGDIAEGYSVSREKKESFPLTVTSAQKNPTAFYLCASSQSTPGLWGTGELFFGEGSRLTVL.

The rearrangement uses TRBV10-2 and TRBJ2-2, with TRBD2 identical over 9 bases. Germline CDR1 is WSHSY and CDR2 is SAAADI. The CDR3 covers 17 residues. Germline trimming cut 2 bases from V and 6 bases from J; bases unmatched to any gene: 10. CDR3: CASSEPGLAGGAGELFF. CDR3 sequence (DNA): TGCGCCAGCAGTGAGCCGGGACTAGCCGGAGGAGCCGGGGAGCTGTTTTTT.